This passage covers 22 T cell receptor beta chains from one sample sequenced in a study of T cell responses to AZD1222 COVID-19 vaccine. The data were produced by immunoSEQ multiplex PCR, yet TCRdb's version contains in-frame clones alone and is incomplete. The top ten clones hold 1.5% to 2% of a sample with about 140,000 clones, approximately 89% of them seen once. Sequences were derived from peripheral blood, sampled 28 days after the second AZD1222 dose. Receptors originate from an adult who received the AZD1222 COVID-19 vaccine.

This clone was picked up one time. The chain is built from TRBV5-6 and TRBJ1-2; D remains ambiguous. The CDR3 is 13 residues long. The germline gives CDR1 SGHDT, CDR2 YYEEEE. Trimming removed 2 bases at V and 5 bases at J, with 10 bases between. The CDR3 bases are TGTGCCAGCAGCTTCCAGGAGACTTATGGCTACACCTTC. This codes for CASSFQETYGYTF.

This chain connects TRBV4-1 to TRBJ2-3; D might be TRBD2 (6 bases). Looked up from germline, CDR1 is MGHRA and CDR2 is YSYEKL. The CDR3 sequence is 18 residues long. Deletions cut 1 base from V and 3 bases from J, with 20 bases between. The CDR3 nucleotides read TGCGCCAGCAGCCAAGTTCTGTGGGGACTTTCCAATACAGATACGCAGTATTTT. Protein sequence: CASSQVLWGLSNTDTQYF.

This sequence joins TRBV28 and TRBJ2-5; TRBD1 is a possible D gene (5 bases). The CDR3 is 14 amino acids. V was shortened by 6 bases and J by 2 bases, with 13 bases between the two germline ends. Germline V gene sequence: CDR1 MDHEN, CDR2 SYDVKM. In DNA form, the CDR3 reads TGTGCCAGCAGGGGGCAGGGCCAACAAGAGACCCAGTACTTC. It codes for CASRGQGQQETQYF.

A few counts support this clone. CDR3 loop: CASSRAETRGYTF. The DNA of the CDR3 is TGTGCCAGCAGCCGAGCGGAGACCAGGGGCTACACCTTC. The genes are TRBV11-2 and TRBJ1-2; D not certain. V lost 5 bases, J lost 8 bases, and 15 bases lay in between. The CDR3 loop spans 13 amino acids. Germline lookup yields CDR1 SGHAT and CDR2 FQNNGV.

V usage is TRBV18 and J usage is TRBJ2-6; no definite D call. Germline CDR1 is KGHSH and CDR2 is LQKENI. This CDR3 contains 15 residues. With 2 bases removed from V and 0 bases from J, the gap between germline ends came to 5 bases. The CDR3 reads CASSPAPSGANVLTF. In DNA, the CDR3 is TGTGCCAGCTCACCAGCACCCTCTGGGGCCAACGTCCTGACTTTC.

The chain has TRBV14 and TRBJ1-5; 9 positions match TRBD1. Trimming at V came to 3 bases and at J to 5 bases, leaving 17 bases not matched to a gene. Germline V gene sequence: CDR1 SGHDN, CDR2 FVKESK. The CDR3 extends over 19 amino acids. The CDR3 region has the DNA TGTGCCAGCAGCCAGGAAATTAGATGGGGACAGGGACAAGATCAGCCCCAGCATTTT. This encodes CASSQEIRWGQGQDQPQHF.

The V call is TRBV28, the J call TRBJ1-1; D is unclear. Germline V gene lookup returns CDR1 MDHEN and CDR2 SYDVKM. V lost 4 bases, J lost 1 base, and 13 bases lay in between. The CDR3 runs to 15 residues. DNA for the CDR3: TGTGCCAGCAGTTCCCGCCGCAGCACGAACACTGAAGCTTTCTTT. Translating gives CASSSRRSTNTEAFF.

Concerning this clone: The junction departs from the called germline gene at one end, perhaps through a read error. The chain is built from TRBV11-2 and TRBJ2-3; no firm D call. Germline loops: CDR1 SGHAT, CDR2 FQNNGV. This CDR3 has 13 amino acids. The CDR3 DNA reads TGTGCCAGCAGCTTAGCTGGCTCACCCCGATCGAGTTTT. Amino acids: CASSLAGSPRSSF.

The chain combines TRBV4-3 with TRBJ2-1, with D perhaps matching TRBD1 (5 bases). The CDR3 covers 16 residues. CDR1 and CDR2 (germline): LGHNA, YSLEER. The ends were cut back, 0 bases at V and 0 bases at J, with 9 bases in the middle. The CDR3 DNA is TGCGCCAGCAGCCAAGATAGGGGAACCTCCTACAATGAGCAGTTCTTC. Protein sequence: CASSQDRGTSYNEQFF.

The chain combines TRBV3-1 (or the pseudogene TRBV3-2) with TRBJ2-1, with TRBD2 matching 11 bases. Trimming cost V 1 base and J 0 bases; bases outside gene matches: 5. The CDR3 covers 18 residues. Per germline, CDR1 LGHDT and CDR2 YNNKEL (reference sequence). CDR3 in DNA: TGTGCCAGCAGCCAAGCGTCGCTAGCGGGAGGCTCCTACAATGAGCAGTTCTTC. Its translation is CASSQASLAGGSYNEQFF.

The chain joins TRBV11-3 to TRBJ2-7; TRBD2 might be the D (5 bases). V lost 5 bases to trimming and J lost 3 bases, with 11 bases between them. The germline V gene encodes CDR1 SGHNT and CDR2 YENEEA. The CDR3 loop spans 13 amino acids. The DNA for the CDR3 is TGTGCCAGCAGCGGGAGCTTGCGCTACGAGCAGTACTTC. Translating gives CASSGSLRYEQYF.

The chain is built from TRBV11-2 and TRBJ2-5; D call uncertain. Trimming took off 1 base at V and 2 bases at J, with 5 bases between the two ends. The CDR3 length is 13 residues. Per the germline V gene, CDR1 is SGHAT and CDR2 is FQNNGV. The CDR3 protein is CASSLALQETQYF. The CDR3 region has the DNA TGTGCCAGCAGCTTAGCCTTACAAGAGACCCAGTACTTC.

The chain employs TRBV19 and TRBJ1-5, with 8 bases fitting TRBD1. This CDR3 spans 14 amino acids. V lost 3 bases and J lost 3; bases outside the gene matches: 1. The germline gives CDR1 LNHDA, CDR2 SQIVND (reference sequence). The DNA of the CDR3 is TGTGCCAGTAGTATGGACAGGGACAATCAGCCCCAGCATTTT. Translation: CASSMDRDNQPQHF.

CDR3 coding DNA: TGTGCCAGCAGCGGGAGGGACAGGGTAAGGGACACCGGGGAGCTGTTTTTT. Encoded protein: CASSGRDRVRDTGELFF. V and J are TRBV9 and TRBJ2-2; TRBD1 agrees at 9 bases. The germline V gene has CDR1 SGDLS and CDR2 YYNGEE. The CDR3 runs 17 residues. Losses at the gene ends were 3 bases for V and 3 bases for J; bases not matched to a gene: 9.

V and J are TRBV12-3 or TRBV12-4 and TRBJ1-1, with TRBD1 as a possible D gene (6 bases). The ends were cut back, 5 bases at V and 2 bases at J, with 9 bases in the middle. This CDR3 is 13 amino acids long. This CDR3 reads CASSNRENTEAFF. Here the CDR3 DNA reads TGTGCCAGCAGTAACAGGGAAAACACTGAAGCTTTCTTT.

This chain uses TRBV30 with TRBJ1-2, with D tentatively TRBD1 (5 bases). The CDR3 loop spans 13 amino acids. V was clipped by 1 base and J by 8 bases, with 14 bases between them. From germline, CDR1 is GTSNPN and CDR2 SVGIG (reference sequence). CDR3 region: CAWSGRQGIGYTF. The CDR3 coding sequence is TGTGCCTGGAGTGGCAGGCAGGGAATCGGCTACACCTTC.

The chain employs TRBV24-1 and TRBJ1-1, with 7 bases aligning to TRBD1. CDR1 is KGHDR and CDR2 is SFDVKD in the germline V gene. Trimming removed 3 bases from V and 8 bases from J; junction bases left unmatched: 8. The CDR3 has 14 residues. In DNA, the CDR3 is TGTGCCACCAGTGATCACCGGGACAGCTCGGAAGCTTTCTTT. Its translation is CATSDHRDSSEAFF.

The genes are TRBV27 and TRBJ2-7; 8 bases line up with TRBD2. V shed 2 bases, J shed 4 bases, and the junction held 4 bases outside the gene matches. This CDR3 region has 14 residues. Germline loops: CDR1 MNHEY, CDR2 SMNVEV (reference sequence). CDR3 sequence reads: CASSLGGRRYEQYF. The DNA of the CDR3 is TGTGCCAGCAGTTTAGGCGGGAGGAGATACGAGCAGTACTTC.

The chain couples TRBV18 to TRBJ1-3; D is perhaps TRBD1 (5 bases). This CDR3 comprises 15 residues. Trimming pared 3 bases from V and 0 bases from J, leaving 9 bases between. CDR1 and CDR2 (germline): KGHSH, LQKENI. CDR3 coding DNA: TGTGCCAGCTCACCGCGGGACGACTCTGGAAACACCATATATTTT. This codes for CASSPRDDSGNTIYF.

The chain joins TRBV7-8 to TRBJ1-4, with D possibly being TRBD1 (6 bases). V gave up 3 bases and J gave up 5 bases, with 19 bases separating them. Germline V CDR1 and CDR2: SGHVS, FQNEAQ. There are 17 residues in the CDR3. The CDR3 here is CASSLTVDRGRNEKLFF. CDR3 bases: TGTGCCAGCAGCTTGACCGTGGACAGAGGACGAAATGAAAAACTGTTTTTT.

J is TRBJ1-1 and V is TRBV21-1. TRBV21-1 is classified as a pseudogene. This CDR3 has 12 amino acids. CDR3 sequence (DNA): TGTGCCAGCAGCAAACCTGGGAGCATAGCTTTCTTT. Protein: CASSKPGSIAFF.

Here the CDR3 reads CSALGQLNTEAFF. CDR3 bases: TGCAGCGCGCTGGGACAGCTGAACACTGAAGCTTTCTTT. The J gene is TRBJ1-1, the V gene TRBV29-1; TRBD1 agrees at 7 bases. V lost 7 bases, J lost 0 bases, and 5 bases stayed unmatched. From germline, CDR1 is SQVTM and CDR2 ANQGSEA. This CDR3 comprises 13 residues.